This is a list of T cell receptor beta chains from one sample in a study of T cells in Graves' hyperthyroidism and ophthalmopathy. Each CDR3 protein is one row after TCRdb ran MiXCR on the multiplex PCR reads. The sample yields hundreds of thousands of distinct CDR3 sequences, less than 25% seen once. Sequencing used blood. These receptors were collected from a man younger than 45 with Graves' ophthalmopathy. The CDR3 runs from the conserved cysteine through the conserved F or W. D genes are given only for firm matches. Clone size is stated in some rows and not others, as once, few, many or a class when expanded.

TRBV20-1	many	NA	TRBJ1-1	CSARDRRQGGVNTEAFF	TGCAGTGCTAGAGATCGTAGGCAAGGAGGGGTGAACACTGAAGCTTTCTTT
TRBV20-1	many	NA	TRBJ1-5	CSAPAGTSSNQPQHF	TGCAGTGCTCCGGCTGGGACATCTAGCAATCAGCCCCAGCATTTT
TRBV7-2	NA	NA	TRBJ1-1	CASSLGSWTVPDTEAFF	TGTGCCAGCAGCTTAGGGAGTTGGACGGTACCGGACACTGAAGCTTTCTTT
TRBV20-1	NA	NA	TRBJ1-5	CSARQDRNQPQHF	TGCAGTGCTAGACAGGATCGCAATCAGCCCCAGCATTTT
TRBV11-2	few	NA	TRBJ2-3	CASSLGGAPTDTQYF	TGTGCCAGCAGCCTAGGGGGAGCGCCCACAGATACGCAGTATTTT
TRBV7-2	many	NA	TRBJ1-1	CASSLAMGGEAFF	TGTGCCAGCAGCTTAGCGATGGGCGGTGAAGCTTTCTTT
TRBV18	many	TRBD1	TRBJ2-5	CASSPPTGGQETQYF	TGTGCCAGCTCACCACCCACAGGGGGCCAAGAGACCCAGTACTTC
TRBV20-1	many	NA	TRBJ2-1	CSASRGSYNEQFF	TGCAGTGCTTCTAGGGGGTCCTACAATGAGCAGTTCTTC
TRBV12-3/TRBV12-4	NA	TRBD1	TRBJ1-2	CASRRTGDSYTF	TGTGCCAGCAGACGGACAGGGGACAGCTACACCTTC
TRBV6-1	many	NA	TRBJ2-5	CASRQRDGETQYF	TGTGCCAGCAGACAGAGGGACGGAGAGACCCAGTACTTC
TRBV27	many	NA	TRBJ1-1	CASSLLGFNTEAFF	TGTGCCAGCAGTTTATTGGGGTTCAACACTGAAGCTTTCTTT
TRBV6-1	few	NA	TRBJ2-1	CASIRMRESLGDNEQFF	TGTGCCAGCATCCGGATGCGGGAATCTTTGGGGGACAATGAGCAGTTCTTC
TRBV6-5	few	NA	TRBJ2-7	CASSYPLQGYEQYF	TGTGCCAGCAGTTACCCCCTACAGGGATACGAGCAGTACTTC
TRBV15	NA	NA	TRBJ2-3	CATSRNSLGLDTQYF	TGTGCCACCAGCAGAAATAGTCTAGGGCTAGATACGCAGTATTTT
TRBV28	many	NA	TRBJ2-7	CASSYRGRNEQYF	TGTGCCAGCAGTTATCGGGGTCGCAACGAGCAGTACTTC
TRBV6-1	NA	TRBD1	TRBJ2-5	CASRGTGAETQYF	TGTGCCAGCAGGGGGACAGGAGCTGAGACCCAGTACTTC
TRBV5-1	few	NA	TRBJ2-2	CASSLGSRTYTGELFF	TGCGCCAGCAGCCTAGGATCACGGACGTACACCGGGGAGCTGTTTTTT
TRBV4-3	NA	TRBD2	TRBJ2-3	CASSRAGSTGDTQYF	TGCGCCAGCAGCCGAGCGGGAAGTACAGGAGATACGCAGTATTTT
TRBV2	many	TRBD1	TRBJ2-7	CASSATGTGAYEQYF	TGTGCCAGCAGTGCCACCGGGACAGGGGCCTACGAGCAGTACTTC
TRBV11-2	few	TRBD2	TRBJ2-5	CASSLGWGRAGETQYF	TGTGCCAGCAGCTTAGGGTGGGGGAGGGCCGGGGAGACCCAGTACTTC
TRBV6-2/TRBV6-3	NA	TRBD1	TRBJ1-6	CASSRGQAQRPLHF	TGTGCCAGCAGCCGCGGACAGGCACAAAGACCCCTCCACTTT
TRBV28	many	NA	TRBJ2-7	CASSHFGPSYEQYF	TGTGCCAGCAGTCATTTCGGCCCCTCCTACGAGCAGTACTTC
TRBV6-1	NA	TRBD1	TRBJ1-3	CASLWGNRGRGTNRSGNTIYF	TGTGCCAGCCTCTGGGGAAACAGGGGGCGCGGAACGAATAGGTCTGGAAACACCATATATTTT
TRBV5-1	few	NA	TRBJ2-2	CASSLATANTGELFF	TGCGCCAGCAGCTTAGCGACAGCCAACACCGGGGAGCTGTTTTTT
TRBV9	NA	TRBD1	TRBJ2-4	CASSVGAGGRSIQYF	TGTGCCAGCAGCGTAGGAGCAGGGGGCCGCTCCATTCAGTACTTC
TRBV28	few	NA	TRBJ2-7	CASILFRGPSYEQYF	TGTGCCAGCATACTCTTCAGGGGTCCCTCCTACGAGCAGTACTTC
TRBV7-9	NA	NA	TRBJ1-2	CASSIRDVSSGYTF	TGTGCCAGCAGCATTCGGGACGTTAGTTCCGGCTACACCTTC
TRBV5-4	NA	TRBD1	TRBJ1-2	CASSPGGIGTGYGYTF	TGTGCCAGCAGCCCCGGTGGTATAGGGACAGGTTATGGCTACACCTTC
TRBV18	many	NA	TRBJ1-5	CASSPLSNQPQHF	TGTGCCAGCTCACCATTGAGCAATCAGCCCCAGCATTTT
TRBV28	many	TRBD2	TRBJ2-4	CASSLWSSGKNIQYF	TGTGCCAGCAGTTTATGGTCTAGCGGGAAAAACATTCAGTACTTC
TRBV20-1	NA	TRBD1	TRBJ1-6	CSAQPGQHNSPLHF	TGCAGTGCGCAGCCGGGACAGCATAATTCACCCCTCCACTTT
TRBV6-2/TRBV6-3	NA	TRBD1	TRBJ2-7	CASRNRFRDRVFEQYF	TGTGCCAGCAGAAACCGATTCCGGGACAGGGTATTCGAGCAGTACTTC
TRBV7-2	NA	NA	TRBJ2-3	CASSLVSMGTDTQYF	TGTGCCAGCAGCTTAGTTTCAATGGGCACAGATACGCAGTATTTT
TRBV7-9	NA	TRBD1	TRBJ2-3	CASSLRRGQTDTQYF	TGTGCCAGCAGCTTAAGAAGGGGACAGACAGATACGCAGTATTTT
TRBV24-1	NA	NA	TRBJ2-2	CATDPGLDTGELFF	TGTGCCACCGACCCGGGATTAGACACCGGGGAGCTGTTTTTT
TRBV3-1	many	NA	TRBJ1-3	CASSPGITYTIYF	TGTGCCAGCAGCCCCGGGATTACCTACACCATATATTTT
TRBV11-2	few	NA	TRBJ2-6	CASSLGEVRANVLTF	TGTGCCAGCAGCTTAGGTGAGGTGCGGGCCAACGTCCTGACTTTC
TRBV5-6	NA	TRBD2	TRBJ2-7	CASSPPAGGYSEQYF	TGTGCCAGCAGCCCCCCGGCGGGAGGGTATTCCGAGCAGTACTTC
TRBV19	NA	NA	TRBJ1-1	CASSSPGRVNTEAFF	TGTGCCAGTAGTAGTCCAGGAAGGGTCAACACTGAAGCTTTCTTT
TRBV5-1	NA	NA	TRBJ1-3	CASSLVGTTGNTIYF	TGCGCCAGCAGCTTGGTTGGCACCACTGGAAACACCATATATTTT
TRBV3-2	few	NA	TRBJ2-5	CASSSYRGQGEETQYF	TGTGCCAGCAGCTCCTATCGGGGACAGGGGGAGGAGACCCAGTACTTC
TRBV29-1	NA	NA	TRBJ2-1	CSVWTASSYNEQFF	TGCAGCGTTTGGACAGCTAGCTCCTACAATGAGCAGTTCTTC
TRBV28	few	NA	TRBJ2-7	CASSPMGVTLLGQYF	TGTGCCAGCAGTCCGATGGGCGTCACCCTCCTAGGGCAGTACTTC
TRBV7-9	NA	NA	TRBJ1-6	CATARDNNSPLHF	TGTGCCACCGCCCGGGACAATAATTCACCCCTCCACTTT
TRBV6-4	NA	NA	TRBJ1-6	CASSRSGSGDSYNSPLHF	TGTGCCAGCAGCCGGTCGGGCTCCGGGGACTCCTATAATTCACCCCTCCACTTT
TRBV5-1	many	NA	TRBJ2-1	CASSPDGRSYNEQFF	TGCGCCAGCAGCCCCGACGGCAGGTCCTACAATGAGCAGTTCTTC
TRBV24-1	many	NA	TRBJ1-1	CATSEAGNTEAFF	TGTGCCACCAGTGAGGCCGGGAACACTGAAGCTTTCTTT
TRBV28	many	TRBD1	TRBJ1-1	CASRPDRGLTEAFF	TGTGCCAGCAGACCGGACAGGGGGCTTACTGAAGCTTTCTTT
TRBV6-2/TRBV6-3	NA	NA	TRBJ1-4	CASSRGGNGEKLFF	TGTGCCAGCAGTCGCGGGGGCAATGGGGAAAAACTGTTTTTT
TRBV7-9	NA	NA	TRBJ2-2	CASSLVKAVNTGELFF	TGTGCCAGCAGCTTAGTGAAAGCGGTGAACACCGGGGAGCTGTTTTTT
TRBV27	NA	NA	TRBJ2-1	CASSFGGTNEQFF	TGTGCCAGCAGTTTCGGCGGGACCAATGAGCAGTTCTTC
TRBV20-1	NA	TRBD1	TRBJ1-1	CSASPGGGEAFF	TGCAGTGCTAGCCCAGGGGGGGGTGAAGCTTTCTTT
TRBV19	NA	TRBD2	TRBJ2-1	CASSIDQLAGTYNEQFF	TGTGCCAGTAGTATAGATCAGTTAGCGGGTACCTACAATGAGCAGTTCTTC
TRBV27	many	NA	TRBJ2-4	CASSPTRGRGNIQYF	TGTGCCAGCAGCCCAACGAGGGGCCGGGGGAACATTCAGTACTTC
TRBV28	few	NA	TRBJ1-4	CASSRTGRLEKLFF	TGTGCCAGCAGCCGGACGGGACGGCTTGAAAAACTGTTTTTT
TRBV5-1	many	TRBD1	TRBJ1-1	CASRLTGGNTEAFF	TGCGCCAGCAGATTGACAGGGGGGAACACTGAAGCTTTCTTT
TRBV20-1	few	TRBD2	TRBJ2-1	CSARAETSGRANEQFF	TGCAGTGCTAGAGCCGAGACTAGCGGGAGGGCCAATGAGCAGTTCTTC